The present TCR beta chain was sequenced within a study of healthy donors' naive CD4 and CD8 T cells. Starting from approximately 500 ng of total RNA, TCR libraries were made with linear amplification. TCRdb independently ran MiXCR on the reads; one entry per CDR3 protein. This sample has 150,000 to 200,000 distinct CDR3 sequences, with 74% found just once. V lost 5 bases, J lost 0 bases, and 8 bases lay in between. Germline assignment: CDR1 SQVTM and CDR2 ANQGSEA. The CDR3 is 12 residues long. There are a few counts of this clonotype. Sequenced material: naive CD4+ and CD8+ T cells sorted from blood, pooled from several donors. The V and J genes are TRBV29-1 and TRBJ2-7; tentative D call: TRBD1 (5 bases). The TCR sequence derives from a pool of human donors in good health; the sample pools cells from several healthy donors. The CDR3 DNA reads TGCAGCGTTCAGACAGTCTCCTACGAGCAGTACGTC. This codes for CSVQTVSYEQYV.